The present T cell receptor beta chain was sequenced within a study of T cell repertoires in cytomegalovirus infection. Study results and caveats: Ex vivo responses were dominated by HLA-C-restricted CMV-specific TCR beta clonotypes. Pooled public TCR beta family frequency picked out CMV carriers with the relevant HLA.

This CDR3 is 13 amino acids long. V lost 6 bases and J 8 bases, leaving 16 bases between the germline ends. CDR1 is MDHEN, CDR2 SYDVKM, per germline. TCRdb redid the calling of the reads with MiXCR, one entry per CDR3 protein. The sample lists roughly 760,000 distinct CDR3 sequences, less than 40% occurring once. Concerning this clonotype itself: Its matching antigen is unknown.

This sequence was found in a human donor in good health (CMV status not recorded). Some clones in this sample may be carry-over from other donors' samples. The sequenced material came from PBMCs. The chain has TRBV28 and TRBJ1-2; tentative D call: TRBD1 (6 bases). CDR3 protein: CASSSPGAVGYTF. CDR3 coding DNA: TGTGCCAGCAGCTCCCCGGGGGCCGTGGGCTACACCTTC.